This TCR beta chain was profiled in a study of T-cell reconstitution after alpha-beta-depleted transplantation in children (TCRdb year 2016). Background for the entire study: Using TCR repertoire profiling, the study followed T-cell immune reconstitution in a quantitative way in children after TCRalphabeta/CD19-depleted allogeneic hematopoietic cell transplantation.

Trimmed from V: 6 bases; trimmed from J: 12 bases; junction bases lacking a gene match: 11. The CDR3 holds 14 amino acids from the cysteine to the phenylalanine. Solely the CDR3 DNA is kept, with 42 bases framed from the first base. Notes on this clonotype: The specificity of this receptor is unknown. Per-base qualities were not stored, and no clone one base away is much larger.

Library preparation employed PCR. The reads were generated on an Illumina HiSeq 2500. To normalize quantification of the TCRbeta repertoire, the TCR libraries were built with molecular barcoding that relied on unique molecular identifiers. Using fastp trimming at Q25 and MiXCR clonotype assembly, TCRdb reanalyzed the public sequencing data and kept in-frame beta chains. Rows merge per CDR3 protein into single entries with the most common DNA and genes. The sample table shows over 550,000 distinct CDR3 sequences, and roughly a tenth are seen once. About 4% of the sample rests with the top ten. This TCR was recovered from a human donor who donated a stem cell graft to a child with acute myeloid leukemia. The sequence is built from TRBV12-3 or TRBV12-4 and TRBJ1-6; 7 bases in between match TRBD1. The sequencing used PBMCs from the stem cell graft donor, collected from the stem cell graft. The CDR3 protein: CASSQDRSRGPLHF. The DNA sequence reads TGTGCCAGCAGCCAGGACAGGTCCAGGGGACCCCTCCACTTT.